The 16 T cell receptor beta chains reported below all come from one sample, sequenced in a study of beta chain features in type 1 diabetes. Expressed TCRB transcripts were sequenced, since all the RNA that had been isolated was reverse transcribed. Sequencing was performed with immunoSEQ multiplex PCR; in TCRdb, only in-frame clones are kept and a portion is missing. This sample carries some 270,000 clones, roughly 13% of them seen once, and the ten largest clones take 0.025% to 0.03%. The sequenced sample consisted of naive CD4+ T cells from blood. Receptor source: a woman aged 40-49 years in good health.

This clone was found a few times. This chain links TRBV4-3 with TRBJ2-7, with TRBD1 matching 7 bases. Per the germline V gene, CDR1 is LGHNA and CDR2 is YSLEER. The CDR3 extends over 18 amino acids. V lost 3 bases, J lost 0 bases, and 14 bases stayed unmatched. In DNA, the CDR3 is TGCGCCAGCAGCCAGGGGTCCGTACAGGGGTACCTCTCCTACGAGCAGTACTTC. It specifies CASSQGSVQGYLSYEQYF.

The chain carries TRBV27 and TRBJ1-4; D remains unclear. Germline CDR1 MNHEY, CDR2 SMNVEV (reference sequence). The CDR3 length is 18 residues. Trimming stripped 5 bases from V and 0 bases from J, with 19 bases between. CDR3 bases: TGTGCCAGCAGTCCCGATTCGGCCCTAGCAGCAACTAATGAAAAACTGTTTTTT. This encodes CASSPDSALAATNEKLFF.

In this sample, this clone turned up a few times. V usage is TRBV9 and J usage is TRBJ1-1, with 10 bases matching TRBD1. Germline V gives CDR1 SGDLS, CDR2 YYNGEE. The CDR3 extends over 17 amino acids. V shed 0 bases and J 3 bases; nucleotides not matched to a gene: 8. This CDR3 is CASSVGGGTGVDTEAFF. CDR3 nucleotide sequence: TGTGCCAGCAGCGTAGGAGGGGGGACAGGGGTGGACACTGAAGCTTTCTTT.

This chain uses TRBV7-9 with TRBJ2-7, with a possible D match to TRBD1 (5 bases). Between the trimmed V and J ends, which lost 0 bases and 0 bases, there was a span of 15 bases. The CDR3 contains 17 residues. CDR1 is SEHNR and CDR2 is FQNEAQ in the germline V gene (reference sequence). The CDR3 region is CASSLASRQGFSYEQYF. CDR3 bases: TGTGCCAGCAGCTTAGCGTCGAGGCAGGGATTCTCCTACGAGCAGTACTTC. Variable domain in full (rest from reference TRBV7-9 and TRBJ2-7): DTGVSQNPRHKITKRGQNVTFRCDPISEHNRLYWYRQTLGQGPEFLTYFQNEAQLEKSRLLSDRFSAERPKGSFSTLEIQRTEQGDSAMYLCASSLASRQGFSYEQYFGPGTRLTVT.

The genes are TRBV12-5 and TRBJ2-1; 8 bases agree with TRBD2. Trimming at V came to 6 bases and at J to 7 bases, leaving 5 bases not matched to a gene. The germline CDR1 and CDR2 sequences are LGHNT and FRNRAP. This CDR3 comprises 13 residues. The CDR3, as DNA: TGTGCTAGTGGCAGCGGGGGAAAAAATGAGCAGTTCTTC. This codes for CASGSGGKNEQFF.

The gene calls are TRBV4-2 and TRBJ2-5; D gene ambiguous. This CDR3 contains 16 residues. In germline, CDR1 is LGHNA, CDR2 YNFKEQ. V dropped 1 base and J dropped 4 bases, with 16 bases sitting between them. The CDR3 DNA reads TGTGCCAGCAGCCAAGGGGTATCAGCCGCAGGAGAGACCCAGTACTTC. It yields the protein CASSQGVSAAGETQYF.

V usage is TRBV18 and J usage is TRBJ2-1; D remains ambiguous. Germline V gives CDR1 KGHSH, CDR2 LQKENI. The CDR3 sequence is 11 residues long. The V gene lost 3 bases and the J gene lost 7 bases, with 4 bases spanning the gap. CDR3 DNA: TGTGCCAGCTCACCCGGGAATGAGCAGTTCTTC. Protein: CASSPGNEQFF.

At least ten counts were recorded for this clone. The chain uses TRBV4-3 and TRBJ1-6, with 9 bases aligning to TRBD1. Germline trimming cut 4 bases from V and 7 bases from J; bases unmatched to any gene: 5. Germline V gene sequence: CDR1 LGHNA, CDR2 YSLEER. The CDR3 runs to 15 residues. CDR3 in amino acids: CASSPGTGRNSPLHF. The CDR3 DNA reads TGCGCCAGCAGCCCGGGGACAGGGCGCAATTCACCCCTCCACTTT.

The chain recombines TRBV5-1 with TRBJ2-5; 9 nucleotides line up with TRBD2. The junction had 5 bases not matched to a gene; V was cut back by 0 bases and J by 2 bases. There are 16 residues in the CDR3. CDR1 is SGHRS and CDR2 is YFSETQ in the germline V gene. Written as DNA, the CDR3 is TGCGCCAGCAGCTTGGGAGGCCTAGCGGGGCAAGAGACCCAGTACTTC. Its protein is CASSLGGLAGQETQYF.

This clone has just a few counts. The J gene is TRBJ2-1, the V gene TRBV5-1, with D hard to call. The CDR3 has 14 residues. Trimming cost V 0 bases and J 6 bases, with 10 bases left between them. In germline, CDR1 is SGHRS, CDR2 YFSETQ. DNA of the CDR3: TGCGCCAGCAGCTTGGCCTTGTCTCCCAATGAGCAGTTCTTC. It specifies CASSLALSPNEQFF.

The chain links TRBV18 to TRBJ2-5, with D possibly TRBD2 on 6 matching bases. Trimming removed 3 bases at V and 1 base at J, with 6 bases between. The CDR3 is made up of 13 amino acids. Germline CDR1 KGHSH, CDR2 LQKENI. The CDR3 loop is CASSPGGQETQYF. DNA of the CDR3: TGTGCCAGCTCACCCGGGGGCCAAGAGACCCAGTACTTC.

As regards this clone: In the same sample, other DNA sequences code for this CDR3. The gene calls are TRBV5-1 and TRBJ2-5, with a tentative D call TRBD2 (6 bases). The CDR3 is made up of 14 amino acids. Germline V gene data show CDR1 as SGHRS and CDR2 as YFSETQ. Trimming shortened V by 0 bases and J by 2 bases, and 8 bases separated the two germline ends. The CDR3 DNA reads as TGCGCCAGCAGCTTGGCCGGAGGGCAAGAGACCCAGTACTTC. Translation: CASSLAGGQETQYF. Full variable domain (missing parts from reference TRBV5-1 and TRBJ2-5): KAGVTQTPRYLIKTRGQQVTLSCSPISGHRSVSWYQQTPGQGLQFLFEYFSETQRNKGNFPGRFSGRQFSNSRSEMNVSTLELGDSALYLCASSLAGGQETQYFGPGTRLLVL.

This clone has more than one count but fewer than ten. The rearrangement links TRBV7-2 to TRBJ1-1; TRBD1 matches 8 bases. Germline V gene lookup returns CDR1 SGHTA and CDR2 FQGNSA. The CDR3 covers 16 residues. Germline trimming cut 5 bases from V and 4 bases from J; bases unmatched to any gene: 12. The CDR3 DNA reads as TGTGCCAGCAGCGTACTGGACAGGGCGTCGTCCACTGAAGCTTTCTTT. This encodes CASSVLDRASSTEAFF. The full variable domain, rest sourced from reference TRBV7-2 and TRBJ1-1, is GAGVSQSPSNKVTEKGKDVELRCDPISGHTALYWYRQSLGQGLEFLIYFQGNSAPDKSGLPSDRFSAERTGGSVSTLTIQRTQQEDSAVYLCASSVLDRASSTEAFFGQGTRLTVV.

This sequence joins TRBV27 and TRBJ1-2; TRBD1 aligns across 7 bases. V lost 6 bases and J lost 8; bases outside the gene matches: 9. The CDR3 is 13 residues long. Germline V gives CDR1 MNHEY, CDR2 SMNVEV (reference sequence). As DNA, the CDR3 is TGTGCCAGCAGCCTGACAGGGTTGGAGGGCTACACCTTC. It encodes CASSLTGLEGYTF.

There are a few counts of this clone. The V and J genes are TRBV5-1 and TRBJ2-7; the match to TRBD2 covers 9 bases. Germline lookup yields CDR1 SGHRS and CDR2 YFSETQ. The V and J ends lost 0 bases and 2 bases, in that order; junction bases with no gene match: 6. The CDR3 sequence is 16 residues long. CDR3 sequence: CASSLEVSGGPYEQYF. The CDR3 coding sequence is TGCGCCAGCAGCTTGGAAGTTAGCGGGGGCCCCTACGAGCAGTACTTC.

This clone showed up just a few times. J is TRBJ2-1 and V is TRBV18; D unresolved. Germline V gene lookup returns CDR1 KGHSH and CDR2 LQKENI. V was trimmed by 3 bases and J by 6 bases, leaving 6 bases between them. The CDR3 loop spans 12 amino acids. The CDR3 here is CASSPGANEQFF. The DNA of the CDR3 is TGTGCCAGCTCACCGGGCGCCAATGAGCAGTTCTTC.